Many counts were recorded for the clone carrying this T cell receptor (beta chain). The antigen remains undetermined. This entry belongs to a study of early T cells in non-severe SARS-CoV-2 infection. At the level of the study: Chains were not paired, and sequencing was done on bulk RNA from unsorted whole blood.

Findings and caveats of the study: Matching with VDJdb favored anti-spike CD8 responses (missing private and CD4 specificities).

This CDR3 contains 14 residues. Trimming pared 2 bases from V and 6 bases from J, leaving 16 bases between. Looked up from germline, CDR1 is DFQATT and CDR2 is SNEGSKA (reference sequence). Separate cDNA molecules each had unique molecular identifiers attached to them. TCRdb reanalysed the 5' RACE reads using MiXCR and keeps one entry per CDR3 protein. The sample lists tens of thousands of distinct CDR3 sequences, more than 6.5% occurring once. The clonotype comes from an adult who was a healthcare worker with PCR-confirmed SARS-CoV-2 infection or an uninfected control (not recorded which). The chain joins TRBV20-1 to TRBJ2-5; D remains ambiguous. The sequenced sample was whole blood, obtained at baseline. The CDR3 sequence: CSARRDPNVQTQYF. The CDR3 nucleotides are TGCAGTGCTAGACGTGACCCCAATGTGCAGACCCAGTACTTC.